The text below deals with one TCR beta chain. This sample is drawn from a study of blood T cell repertoires in COVID-19. Study background: Spain, Italy and the United States supplied samples that represented acute and convalescent COVID-19. T cells, B-cell-depleted T cells, or PBMCs supplied cDNA or gDNA.

Original handling: Reference gene primers were amplified, and this amplification served to estimate nucleated cell counts. Only in-frame clones appear in the TCRdb table, and some are missing; sequencing was by immunoSEQ multiplex PCR. D and trimming were read from the DNA, whereas the V and J calls and clone size are those reported in that table. The table lists roughly 160,000 clones, about 87% of them singletons, with 2% to 3% in the top ten. Enrolled during active infection, Seattle patients were then followed longitudinally. CDR3 length equals 12 residues. Between the trimmed V and J ends, which lost 8 bases and 4 bases, there was a span of 11 bases. CDR1 is MDHEN and CDR2 is SYDVKM in the germline V gene.

Sequenced: peripheral blood. V gene TRBV28 combines with J gene TRBJ1-2; tentative D call: TRBD1 (5 bases). This clonotype was sampled from a woman over 75 with COVID-19, enrolled during active disease. The CDR3 is CASGQGGYGYTF. In nucleotides, the CDR3 is TGTGCCAGCGGGCAGGGAGGCTATGGCTACACCTTC.